A single sample gave rise to the 18 T cell receptor beta chains below, sequenced in a study of response to subunit inactivated influenza vaccine. MiXCR, applied by TCRdb to the RT-PCR reads, yields one record per CDR3 protein. The sample contains 500,000 to 600,000 distinct CDR3 sequences, about 11% of which appear only once. The same specimen was also included in a second study, on T cells expressing NK-cell markers. That report notes: cDNA encoding TCR beta was synthesized via 5'RACE template switching incorporating UMIs.

This specimen was PBMCs from blood, taken on the day of vaccination. The source is a man in his fifties or sixties who received an inactivated influenza vaccine.

The sample holds a few counts of this clonotype. The chain uses TRBV25-1 and TRBJ2-7; D may be TRBD1 (5 bases). Looked up from germline, CDR1 is MGHDK and CDR2 is SYGVNS. Trimming took 4 bases from V and 2 from J, leaving 21 bases between them. This CDR3 has 17 residues. The DNA for the CDR3 is TGTGCCAGCAGTGTAACGTGGGGCGCAGGGTCAACCTACGAGCAGTACTTC. It encodes CASSVTWGAGSTYEQYF.

This rearrangement joins TRBV6-1 to TRBJ1-3; TRBD1 might be the D (6 bases). The CDR3 spans 16 residues. The germline CDR1 and CDR2 sequences are MNHNS and SASEGT. Trimming removed 6 bases from V and 2 bases from J, with 17 bases in between. The CDR3 region has the DNA TGTGCCAGCAGCCACACGCCCGGGGGGCCTGGAAACACCATATATTTT. Translation: CASSHTPGGPGNTIYF.

This clonotype was recorded a few times. The chain employs TRBV10-3 and TRBJ1-4; weak D call: TRBD1 (5 bases). Trimming took off 1 base at V and 10 bases at J, with 10 bases between the two ends. The CDR3 has 13 amino acids. Germline V CDR1 and CDR2: ENHRY, SYGVKD. The CDR3 bases are TGTGCCATCAGTGAGTTGGTCCAGGGAAAACTGTTTTTT. Translated: CAISELVQGKLFF.

This clonotype was seen only a few times. The CDR3 loop is CASSPALAGAYNEQFF. The CDR3 DNA reads TGTGCCAGCAGCCCCGCGTTAGCGGGAGCTTACAATGAGCAGTTCTTC. This chain connects TRBV7-2 to TRBJ2-1, with 9 bases aligning to TRBD2. V shed 5 bases and J 4 bases; nucleotides not matched to a gene: 9. CDR3 length: 16 residues. Germline V gene data show CDR1 as SGHTA and CDR2 as FQGNSA. The entire variable domain, with the rest obtained from reference TRBV7-2 and TRBJ2-1, is as follows: GAGVSQSPSNKVTEKGKDVELRCDPISGHTALYWYRQSLGQGLEFLIYFQGNSAPDKSGLPSDRFSAERTGGSVSTLTIQRTQQEDSAVYLCASSPALAGAYNEQFFGPGTRLTVL.

The chain has TRBV7-2 and TRBJ2-2, with D hard to call. Germline loops: CDR1 SGHTA, CDR2 FQGNSA. The CDR3 has 17 residues. Trimming stripped 7 bases from V and 6 bases from J, with 24 bases between. The CDR3 DNA reads TGTGCCAGCATCCAATTCACACCCCTTCGTACGGCCGGGGAGCTGTTTTTT. Translation gives CASIQFTPLRTAGELFF.

The chain has TRBV25-1 and TRBJ2-6; D might be TRBD1 (6 bases). The ends were cut back, 7 bases at V and 0 bases at J, with 22 bases in the middle. The CDR3 runs to 19 residues. Germline V gene data show CDR1 as MGHDK and CDR2 as SYGVNS. In nucleotides, the CDR3 is TGTGCCAGCATTCTCTACCAAAGGGACACCTGCTCTGGGGCCAACGTCCTGACTTTC. Amino acid sequence: CASILYQRDTCSGANVLTF.

The chain joins TRBV2 to TRBJ2-7, with D tentatively TRBD2 (5 bases). The CDR3 contains 14 residues. CDR1 is SNHLY, CDR2 FYNNEI, per germline. Trimming cost V 2 bases and J 0 bases, with 8 bases left between them. CDR3 protein: CASSESGVSYEQYF. CDR3 DNA: TGTGCCAGCAGTGAAAGCGGTGTCTCCTACGAGCAGTACTTC.

This clonotype showed up just a few times. The chain has TRBV10-3 and TRBJ2-5, with D possibly matching TRBD1 (6 bases). CDR1 and CDR2 from the germline V gene are ENHRY and SYGVKD. The ends were cut back, 8 bases at V and 2 bases at J, with 9 bases in the middle. This CDR3 has 12 amino acids. CDR3 bases: TGTGCCATCGGACAGTCACAAGAGACCCAGTACTTC. Its protein is CAIGQSQETQYF.

This chain joins TRBV14 and TRBJ2-1; 8 nucleotides agree with TRBD2. Germline V lookup: CDR1 SGHDN, CDR2 FVKESK. The CDR3 sequence is 16 residues long. The V and J ends lost 3 bases and 9 bases, in that order; junction bases with no gene match: 13. The CDR3 DNA sequence: TGTGCCAGCAGCCAGAAGACGGGACTAGTAGCGGCTGAGCAGTTCTTC. It translates to CASSQKTGLVAAEQFF.

This clonotype was recorded a few times. The chain's CDR3 is CASKFGLAGGHEQFF. In nucleotides, the CDR3 is TGTGCCAGCAAATTTGGGCTAGCGGGGGGGCATGAGCAGTTCTTC. The J gene is TRBJ2-1, the V gene TRBV27; 12 nucleotides line up with TRBD2. Germline lookup yields CDR1 MNHEY and CDR2 SMNVEV (reference sequence). V was clipped by 7 bases and J by 8 bases; unmatched bases: 9. The CDR3 consists of 15 residues.

This clonotype was counted between two and nine times. The J gene is TRBJ2-5, the V gene TRBV4-3; possible D gene TRBD1, 6 bases. The CDR3 is 15 amino acids. Germline V gene data show CDR1 as LGHNA and CDR2 as YSLEER. V dropped 0 bases and J dropped 5 bases, with 13 bases sitting between them. This CDR3 reads CASSQEDLQGETQYF. DNA of the CDR3: TGCGCCAGCAGCCAAGAAGACCTCCAGGGGGAGACCCAGTACTTC.

This clonotype was seen more than once but under ten times. The rearrangement links TRBV7-9 to TRBJ2-5, with D unresolved. This CDR3 has 15 amino acids. Germline-derived CDR1 and CDR2 are SEHNR and FQNEAQ (reference sequence). V was clipped by 5 bases and J by 7 bases, with 20 bases between them. CDR3 in amino acids: CASSDSPGARGTQYF. The CDR3, as DNA: TGTGCCAGCAGCGATAGTCCGGGTGCTAGAGGGACCCAGTACTTC.

V gene TRBV18 combines with J gene TRBJ2-7; 11 bases are shared with TRBD2. CDR1 is KGHSH and CDR2 is LQKENI in the germline V gene. The CDR3 covers 15 residues. V shed 3 bases, J shed 3 bases, and the junction held 4 bases outside the gene matches. The CDR3 is CASSPTSGEYYEQYF. The CDR3 coding sequence is TGTGCCAGCTCACCGACTAGCGGGGAATACTACGAGCAGTACTTC.

Only one count was recorded for this clonotype. This CDR3 reads CASSLETAQETQYF. The CDR3 DNA follows: TGTGCCAGCAGCTTGGAGACAGCCCAAGAGACCCAGTACTTC. This chain joins TRBV5-4 and TRBJ2-5; D possibly corresponds to TRBD1 (5 bases). Trimming pared 0 bases from V and 1 base from J, leaving 7 bases between. The germline V gene has CDR1 SGHNT and CDR2 YYREEE (reference sequence). This CDR3 has 14 amino acids.

This clonotype was detected only a few times. V and J are TRBV28 and TRBJ2-7, with D uncertain. The CDR3 is made up of 11 amino acids. V lost 4 bases, J lost 5 bases, and 6 bases lay in between. Germline CDR1 reads MDHEN; CDR2 reads SYDVKM. Here the CDR3 reads CASSWANEQYF. As DNA, the CDR3 is TGTGCCAGCAGTTGGGCCAACGAGCAGTACTTC.

This clonotype has more than one count but fewer than ten. This rearrangement joins TRBV16 to TRBJ2-7; D is possibly TRBD1 (6 bases). The germline V gene has CDR1 KGHSY and CDR2 FQNENV. The CDR3 sequence is 13 residues long. With 5 bases removed from V and 4 bases from J, the gap between germline ends came to 12 bases. CDR3 bases: TGTGCCAGCAGCACCGGGACACAATACGAGCAGTACTTC. Its protein product is CASSTGTQYEQYF.

This clonotype was observed many times. The CDR3 DNA sequence: TGTGCCAGCAGGCCCGGGATACTTCCACCCCAGCATTTT. This gives the protein CASRPGILPPQHF. The chain combines TRBV12-3 or TRBV12-4 with TRBJ1-5; D is uncertain. V shed 6 bases and J shed 10 bases, with 16 bases lying between them. The CDR3 is 13 amino acids.

This sequence joins TRBV6-2 or TRBV6-3 and TRBJ2-3, with 7 nucleotides matching TRBD2. The V segment lost 2 bases and the J segment 3 bases; nucleotides outside the gene matches: 5. CDR3 length equals 15 residues. Germline CDR1 and CDR2: MNHEY and SVGEGT. CDR3: CASSYAGRKTDTQYF. In DNA form, the CDR3 reads TGTGCCAGCAGTTACGCCGGGAGGAAGACAGATACGCAGTATTTT.